This TCR beta chain appears in the sequencing data of a study of cytomegalovirus exposure and HLA in healthy donors (dated by TCRdb to 2016 to 2017). Broadly, across the study: The 666 repertoires of the first cohort and the 120 or so validation repertoires were produced on the same platform, according to a later analysis. The study aimed to test whether cataloging public T cell receptors could reveal signatures of past pathogen exposure. A separate validation cohort of approximately 130 different subjects was used in addition to the roughly 640-subject first cohort. To predict cytomegalovirus infection status, the study combined high-throughput TCR immunosequencing, statistical association of individual TCRs with disease status, and machine learning.

The method behind the library was the immunoSEQ multiplex PCR assay. The study's own analysis went as follows. A statistical classification framework was built to diagnose cytomegalovirus status from the catalog of TCR beta chain sequences. The source is immuneACCESS, and TCRdb retained only in-frame sequences with V and J called. Part of the clones is not carried over; for the studies checked, unresolved V genes explain less than half of this, and the remainder is unexplained. Clone size and V and J calls were adopted from that table, with D and trimming inferred from the DNA. The sample has under 200,000 clones on record, about 96% of them singletons. The ten largest account for roughly 0.83% of the sample. The donors were included in the validation cohort of 130 or so subjects, a group kept apart from the approximately 650-subject first cohort. What the work shows at the level of the full study, not this receptor alone: The study gave a list of around 170 TCR beta chains associated with cytomegalovirus. Subsequent analysis determined that TCRs grouped into clusters in the first cohort also showed a tendency toward co-occurrence across the approximately 120 validation repertoires, and approximately 93% of cluster scores exceeded 0. According to the authors, the approach could potentially be generalized to other disease states and immunological phenotypes. A later analysis lacked HLA typing for the validation cohort, so it scored co-occurrence in that cohort across all 120 or so repertoires. Cytomegalovirus status was reported to be diagnosed by the classifier with high specificity and sensitivity in both the original and validation cohorts. In vitro tests confirmed that three of the cytomegalovirus-associated TCR beta chains recognize cytomegalovirus antigens. Across donors, most TCR sequences were observed very rarely, whereas some public TCRs were present in many individuals.

In the germline V gene, CDR1 corresponds to SGHTA and CDR2 to FQGTGA. The CDR3 sequence holds 14 residues, the cysteine and phenylalanine included. Here the CDR3 DNA is all that survives: 42 bases in frame from base 1. From V the trimming removes 8 bases and from J it removes 0 bases, while the gene matches leave 3 bases of the junction unaccounted for. A note on this clone: The specificity of this receptor is unknown. No clone much larger than this one lies a single base away; base qualities are absent.

Specimen: PBMCs. The origin of this receptor is a woman aged 18-30 years in good health and CMV-seronegative. The receptor chain draws on TRBV7-3 and TRBJ2-2; the central 7 bases match TRBD2. For the CDR3, the sequence is CASQGLANTGELFF. The nucleotides read TGTGCCAGCCAAGGACTAGCGAACACCGGGGAGCTGTTTTTT.